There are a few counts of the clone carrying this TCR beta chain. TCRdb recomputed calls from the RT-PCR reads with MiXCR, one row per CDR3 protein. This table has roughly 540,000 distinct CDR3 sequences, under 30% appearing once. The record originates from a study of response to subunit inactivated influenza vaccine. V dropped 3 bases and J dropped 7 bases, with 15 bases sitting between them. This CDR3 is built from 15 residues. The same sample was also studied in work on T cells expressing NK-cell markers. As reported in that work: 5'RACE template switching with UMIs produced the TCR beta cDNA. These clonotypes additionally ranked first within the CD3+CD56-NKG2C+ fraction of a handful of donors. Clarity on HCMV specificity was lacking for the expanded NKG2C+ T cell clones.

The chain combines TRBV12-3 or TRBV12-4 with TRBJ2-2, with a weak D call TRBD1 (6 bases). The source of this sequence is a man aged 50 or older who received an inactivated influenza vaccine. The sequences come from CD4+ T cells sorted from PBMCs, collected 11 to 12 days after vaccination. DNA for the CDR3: TGTGCCAGCAGTTTCCCGCTGACAGGAGGCGGGGAGCTGTTTTTT. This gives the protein CASSFPLTGGGELFF.